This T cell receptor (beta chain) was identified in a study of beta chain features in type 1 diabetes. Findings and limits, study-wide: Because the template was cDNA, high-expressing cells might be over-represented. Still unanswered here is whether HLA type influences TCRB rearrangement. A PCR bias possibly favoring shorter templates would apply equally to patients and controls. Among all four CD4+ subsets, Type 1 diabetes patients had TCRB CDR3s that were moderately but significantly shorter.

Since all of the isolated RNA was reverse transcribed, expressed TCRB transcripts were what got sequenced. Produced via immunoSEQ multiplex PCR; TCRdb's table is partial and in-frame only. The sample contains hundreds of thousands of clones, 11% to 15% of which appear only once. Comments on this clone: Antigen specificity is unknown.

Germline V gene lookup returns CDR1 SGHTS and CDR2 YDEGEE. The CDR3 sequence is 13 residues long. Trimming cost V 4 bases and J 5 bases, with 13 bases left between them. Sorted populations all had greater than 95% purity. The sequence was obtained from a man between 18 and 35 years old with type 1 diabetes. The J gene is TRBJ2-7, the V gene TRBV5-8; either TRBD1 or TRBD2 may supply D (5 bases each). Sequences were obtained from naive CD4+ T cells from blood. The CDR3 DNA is TGTGCCAGCAGCGTGGGACGGGACGACGAGCAGTACTTC. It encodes CASSVGRDDEQYF.